This T cell receptor beta chain was recovered during a study of T-cell reconstitution after alpha-beta-depleted transplantation in children. The CDR3 extends over 15 amino acids. Deletions cut 0 bases from V and 0 bases from J, with 8 bases between. CDR1 is LGHNA and CDR2 is YNFKEQ in the germline V gene. Whole-study findings and limits: Reports say that about two months after transplant, the alpha-beta T cells came out of several hundred graft clones that had expanded. T-cell counts and diversity at one year post-transplant came mainly from newly produced T cells.

TCRbeta library preparation incorporated unique molecular identifiers. TCRdb itself ran the PCR reads through MiXCR, one entry per CDR3 protein. The data show under 250,000 distinct CDR3 sequences, under 30% seen once. Of note for this clonotype: Its antigen is still unknown.

This clonotype was sampled from a female patient younger than 10 who had a stem cell transplant for congenital amegakaryocytic thrombocytopenia, so the T cells may come from the graft donor. Source: PBMCs, mostly from graft donor cells, taken 360 days after TCRalphabeta/CD19-depleted stem cell transplant. The V gene is TRBV4-2, the J gene TRBJ1-1; D ambiguous. CDR3 amino acids: CASSQDRRLNTEAFF. CDR3 in DNA: TGTGCCAGCAGCCAAGATCGACGGTTGAACACTGAAGCTTTCTTT.